The source of this T cell receptor (beta chain) is a study of response to subunit inactivated influenza vaccine. Notes on the study in general: The authors suggested that every seasonal influenza vaccination recruits few new T cells.

This clonotype was seen only a few times. Its antigen is undetermined. One entry per CDR3 protein results from TCRdb running MiXCR on the RT-PCR reads. The repertoire holds a few hundred thousand distinct CDR3 sequences, with approximately 15% as singletons. The CDR3 runs 13 residues. Per the germline V gene, CDR1 is KGHDR and CDR2 is SFDVKD. Germline trimming cut 9 bases from V and 4 bases from J; bases unmatched to any gene: 0. Sequenced here: PBMCs from blood, sampled less than 13 days after vaccination. The sequence derives from a man between 50 and 59 years old who received an inactivated influenza vaccine. This chain connects TRBV24-1 to TRBJ2-3; TRBD2 agrees at 13 bases. In DNA, the CDR3 is TGTGCCACCGGACTAGCGGGGGCAGATACGCAGTATTTT. Protein sequence: CATGLAGADTQYF.